Listed here are 13 T cell receptor beta chains from one sample, sequenced in a study of CXCR3-negative and CXCR3-positive naive CD8 T cells. With UMI labels, 5' RACE was used to prepare the TRB cDNA libraries. TCRdb reprocessed the 5' RACE reads and reports one entry per CDR3 protein, with no DNA. This sample's table reports thousands of distinct CDR3 sequences. Sequenced input: naive CXCR3- CD8+ T cells from blood. Noted subset: CD45RO-CCR7+CD27+CD95- naive CD8+ T cells lacking CXCR3 (TNR3-). The origin of the receptors is a human donor in good health. Some clones in this sample may be carry-over from other donors' samples.

Its frequency marks this clonotype as medium-sized. The gene calls are TRBV20-1 and TRBJ2-3; absent DNA, TCRdb's TRBD2 call cannot be checked. CDR3 size: 15 residues. In germline, CDR1 is DFQATT, CDR2 SNEGSKA (reference sequence). CDR3 amino acids: CSASGIGGRVDTQYF.

The gene calls are TRBV29-1 and TRBJ2-1. Germline values: CDR1 SQVTM, CDR2 ANQGSEA. The CDR3 covers 12 residues. CDR3: CSTRLVNNEQFF.

In terms of frequency, this clonotype is medium-sized. The rearrangement links TRBV5-1 to TRBJ2-7; TCRdb's D call of TRBD2 is untestable without DNA. The CDR3 runs to 16 residues. Germline V gene sequence: CDR1 SGHRS, CDR2 YFSETQ. CDR3 amino acids: CASSLEGAGFSYEQYF.

CDR3: CASSSLGGVAGPISYEQYF. The rearrangement joins TRBV7-6 to TRBJ2-7; TCRdb picks TRBD2, but there is no DNA to check that call. The germline V gene has CDR1 SGHVS and CDR2 FNYEAQ. The CDR3 sequence is 19 residues long.

Judged by frequency, this clonotype is medium-sized. The rearrangement links TRBV5-1 to TRBJ2-7; TCRdb's D call, TRBD2, is unchecked because there is no DNA. The CDR3 runs to 11 residues. Germline CDR1 SGHRS, CDR2 YFSETQ. CDR3 in amino acids: CASRLGYEQYF.

This clonotype ranks as medium-sized in terms of frequency. CDR3 loop: CASSLGWLGNTEAFF. This chain links TRBV11-2 with TRBJ1-1. The germline V gene has CDR1 SGHAT and CDR2 FQNNGV. This CDR3 is 15 amino acids long.

The chain has TRBV20-1 and TRBJ2-5. Per germline, CDR1 DFQATT and CDR2 SNEGSKA (reference sequence). CDR3 length: 12 amino acids. The CDR3 is CSAPDVQETQYF.

Frequency places this clonotype as medium-sized (0.01 to 0.1%). This CDR3 is CSVETATGEQFF. The gene calls are TRBV29-1 and TRBJ2-1. Looked up from germline, CDR1 is SQVTM and CDR2 is ANQGSEA. This CDR3 is 12 amino acids long.

This clonotype is identified as medium-sized from frequency. The chain carries TRBV5-6 and TRBJ1-1; TCRdb returns TRBD1, unconfirmable since there is no DNA. This CDR3 has 15 amino acids. CDR1 is SGHDT and CDR2 is YYEEEE in the germline V gene. Here the CDR3 reads CASSFSGAGKTEAFF. Looking up the rest from reference TRBV5-6 and TRBJ1-1 gives the full variable domain: DAGVTQSPTHLIKTRGQQVTLRCSPKSGHDTVSWYQQALGQGPQFIFQYYEEEERQRGNFPDRFSGHQFPNYSSELNVNALLLGDSALYLCASSFSGAGKTEAFFGQGTRLTVV.

The chain couples TRBV29-1 to TRBJ2-1; the D gene TCRdb calls, TRBD1, cannot be checked with no DNA. The CDR3 contains 12 residues. The germline V gene has CDR1 SQVTM and CDR2 ANQGSEA. The CDR3 here is CSVETGTDEQFF.

This clonotype is called medium-sized (0.01 to 0.1%) based on its frequency. This chain uses TRBV28 with TRBJ2-7; lacking DNA, the TRBD1 call made by TCRdb goes unchecked. There are 14 residues in the CDR3. CDR1 is MDHEN, CDR2 SYDVKM, per germline. The CDR3 loop is CASSRPTLAYEQYF.

This clonotype ranks as medium-sized in terms of frequency. The gene calls are TRBV4-1 and TRBJ2-1; TCRdb proposes TRBD2, but this gene call is untestable without DNA. Per the germline V gene, CDR1 is MGHRA and CDR2 is YSYEKL. The CDR3 is made up of 17 amino acids. The CDR3 protein is CASSLLAGGSSYNEQFF.

This clonotype is identified as medium-sized from frequency. The V call is TRBV9, the J call TRBJ2-1; TCRdb indicates TRBD1, and absent DNA this call remains unverified. The CDR3 extends over 12 amino acids. Germline V gene sequence: CDR1 SGDLS, CDR2 YYNGEE. The CDR3 here is CASSVGDSEQFF.